This T cell receptor beta chain was sequenced for a study of blood T cell repertoires in COVID-19. Trimming left V 1 base short and J 5 bases short, with 2 bases between. Looked up from germline, CDR1 is SGHAT and CDR2 is FQNNGV. CDR3 size: 12 residues. In the original analysis: Reference gene primer amplification in the assay estimated nucleated cell counts. Generated by immunoSEQ multiplex PCR, the TCRdb table keeps only in-frame clones and is missing some. The V and J calls and clone size are taken from that table; D and trimming were inferred from the DNA. The sample includes roughly 500,000 clones, roughly 90% of them seen just once. Ages ranged from about 18 to 89 years, with residence in 20 to 30 US areas. Donors of Cohort 3 who recovered were those that had two negative PCRs, clearance, or symptom resolution.

The sequenced sample was PBMCs or T cells enriched from blood (not recorded which). The chain carries TRBV11-2 and TRBJ2-2; D gene ambiguous. The clonotype was recovered from a woman aged 35 to 49 who had recovered from COVID-19. CDR3 region: CASSLATGELFF. CDR3 sequence (DNA): TGTGCCAGCAGCTTAGCAACCGGGGAGCTGTTTTTT.